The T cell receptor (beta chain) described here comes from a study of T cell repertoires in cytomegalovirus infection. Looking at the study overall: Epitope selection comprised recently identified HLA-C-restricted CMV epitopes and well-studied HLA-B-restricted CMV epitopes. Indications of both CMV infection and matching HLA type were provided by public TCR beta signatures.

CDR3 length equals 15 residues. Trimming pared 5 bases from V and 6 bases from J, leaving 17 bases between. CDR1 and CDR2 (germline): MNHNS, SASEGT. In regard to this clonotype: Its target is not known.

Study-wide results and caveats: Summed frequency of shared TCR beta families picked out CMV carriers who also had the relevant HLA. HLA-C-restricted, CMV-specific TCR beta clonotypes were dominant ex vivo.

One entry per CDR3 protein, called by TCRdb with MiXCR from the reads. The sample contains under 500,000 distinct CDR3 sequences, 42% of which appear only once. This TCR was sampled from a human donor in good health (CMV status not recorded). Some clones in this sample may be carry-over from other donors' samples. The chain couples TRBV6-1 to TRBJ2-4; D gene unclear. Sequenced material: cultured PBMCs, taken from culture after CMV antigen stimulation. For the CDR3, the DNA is TGTGCCAGCAGTTATGGGCGGAGACCCCTAAACATTCAGTACTTC. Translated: CASSYGRRPLNIQYF.